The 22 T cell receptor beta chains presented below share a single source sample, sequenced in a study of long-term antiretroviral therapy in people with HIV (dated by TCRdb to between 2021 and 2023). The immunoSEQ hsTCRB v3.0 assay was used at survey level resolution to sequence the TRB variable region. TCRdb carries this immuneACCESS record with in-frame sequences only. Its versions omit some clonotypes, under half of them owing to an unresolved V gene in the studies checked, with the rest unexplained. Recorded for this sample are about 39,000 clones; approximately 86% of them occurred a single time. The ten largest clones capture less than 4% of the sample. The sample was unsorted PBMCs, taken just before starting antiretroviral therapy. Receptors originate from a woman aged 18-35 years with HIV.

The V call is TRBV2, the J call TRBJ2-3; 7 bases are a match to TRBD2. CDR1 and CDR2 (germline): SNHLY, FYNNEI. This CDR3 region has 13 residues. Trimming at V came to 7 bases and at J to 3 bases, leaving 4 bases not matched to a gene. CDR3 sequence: CASNQGLTDTQYF. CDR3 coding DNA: TGTGCCAGCAATCAGGGACTAACAGATACGCAGTATTTT.

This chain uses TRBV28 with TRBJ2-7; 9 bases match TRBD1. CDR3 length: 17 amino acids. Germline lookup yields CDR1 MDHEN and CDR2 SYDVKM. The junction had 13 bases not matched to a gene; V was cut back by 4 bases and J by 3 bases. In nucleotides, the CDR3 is TGTGCCAGCAGTTCGATTCTTACCGGGACAGGGTTCTACGAGCAGTACTTC. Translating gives CASSSILTGTGFYEQYF.

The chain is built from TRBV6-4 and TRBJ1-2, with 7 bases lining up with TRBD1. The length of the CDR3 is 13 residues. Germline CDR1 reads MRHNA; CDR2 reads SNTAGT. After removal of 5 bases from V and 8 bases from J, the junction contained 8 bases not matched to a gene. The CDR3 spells CASSPRQGGGYTF. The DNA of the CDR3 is TGTGCCAGCAGTCCTCGACAGGGAGGAGGCTACACCTTC.

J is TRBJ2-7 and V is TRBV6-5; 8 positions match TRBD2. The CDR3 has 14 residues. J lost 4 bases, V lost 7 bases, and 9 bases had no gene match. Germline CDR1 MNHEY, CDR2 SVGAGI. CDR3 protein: CASKIAGTGYEQYF. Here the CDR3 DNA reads TGTGCCAGCAAGATAGCGGGAACAGGGTACGAGCAGTACTTC.

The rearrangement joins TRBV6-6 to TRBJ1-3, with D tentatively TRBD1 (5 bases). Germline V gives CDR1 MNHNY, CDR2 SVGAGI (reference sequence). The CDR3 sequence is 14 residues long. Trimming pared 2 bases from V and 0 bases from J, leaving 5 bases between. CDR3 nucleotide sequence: TGTGCCAGCAGTTACGACAGCTCTGGAAACACCATATATTTT. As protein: CASSYDSSGNTIYF.

CDR3 region: CASSFLVTASAQETQYF. The CDR3 region has the DNA TGTGCCAGCAGCTTTTTAGTTACAGCTTCGGCACAAGAGACCCAGTACTTC. The chain is built from TRBV5-6 and TRBJ2-5; D unresolved. Germline values: CDR1 SGHDT, CDR2 YYEEEE. The CDR3 is 17 residues long. V was shortened by 2 bases and J by 2 bases, with 19 bases between the two germline ends.

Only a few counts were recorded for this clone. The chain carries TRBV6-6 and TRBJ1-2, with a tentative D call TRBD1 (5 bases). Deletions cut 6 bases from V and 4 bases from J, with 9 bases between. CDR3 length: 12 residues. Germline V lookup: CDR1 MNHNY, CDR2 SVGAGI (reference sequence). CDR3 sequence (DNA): TGTGCCAGCAGCCGTGACAGCTATGGCTACACCTTC. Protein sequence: CASSRDSYGYTF.

The CDR3, as DNA: TGCAGCGTTGGGCGCGACACTTCCTACAATGAGCAGTTCTTC. Translation gives CSVGRDTSYNEQFF. V is TRBV29-1 and J is TRBJ2-1; no firm D call. Germline loops: CDR1 SQVTM, CDR2 ANQGSEA. Trimming stripped 4 bases from V and 1 base from J, with 11 bases between. The CDR3 sequence is 14 residues long.

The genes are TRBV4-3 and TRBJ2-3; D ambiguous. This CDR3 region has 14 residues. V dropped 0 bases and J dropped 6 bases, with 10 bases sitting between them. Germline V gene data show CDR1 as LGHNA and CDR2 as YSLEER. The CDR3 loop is CASSQDRELDTQYF. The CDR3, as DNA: TGCGCCAGCAGCCAAGACCGCGAATTGGATACGCAGTATTTT.

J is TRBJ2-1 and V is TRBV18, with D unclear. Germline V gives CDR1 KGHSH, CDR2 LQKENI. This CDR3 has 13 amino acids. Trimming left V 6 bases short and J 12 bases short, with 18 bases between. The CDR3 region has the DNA TGTGCCAGCTCCGAAGAAGGAGATTATGGGCAGTTCTTC. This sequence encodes CASSEEGDYGQFF.

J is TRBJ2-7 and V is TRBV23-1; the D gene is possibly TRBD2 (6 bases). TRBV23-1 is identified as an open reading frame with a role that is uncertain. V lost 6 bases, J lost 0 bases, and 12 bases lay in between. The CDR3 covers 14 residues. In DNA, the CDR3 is TGCGCCAGCAGCGGGACTCCAAGCTCCTACGAGCAGTACTTC. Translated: CASSGTPSSYEQYF.

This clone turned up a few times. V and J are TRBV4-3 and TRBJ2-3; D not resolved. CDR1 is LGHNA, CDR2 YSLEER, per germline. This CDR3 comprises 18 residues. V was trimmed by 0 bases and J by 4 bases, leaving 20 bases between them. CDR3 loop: CASSQDLWDGLLSDTQYF. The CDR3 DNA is TGCGCCAGCAGCCAAGATCTATGGGATGGGTTATTGTCAGATACGCAGTATTTT.

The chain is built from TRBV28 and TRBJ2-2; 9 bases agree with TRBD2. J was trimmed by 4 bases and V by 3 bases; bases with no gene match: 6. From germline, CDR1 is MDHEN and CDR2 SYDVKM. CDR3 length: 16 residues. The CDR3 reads CASSLVVAGATGELFF. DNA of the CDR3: TGTGCCAGCAGTTTGGTGGTAGCGGGAGCCACCGGGGAGCTGTTTTTT.

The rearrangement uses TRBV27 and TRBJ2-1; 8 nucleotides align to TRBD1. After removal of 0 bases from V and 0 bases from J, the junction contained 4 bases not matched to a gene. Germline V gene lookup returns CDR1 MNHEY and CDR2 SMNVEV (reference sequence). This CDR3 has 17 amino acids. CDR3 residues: CASSLSRGQYSYNEQFF. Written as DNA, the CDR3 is TGTGCCAGCAGTTTATCCAGGGGGCAGTACTCCTACAATGAGCAGTTCTTC.

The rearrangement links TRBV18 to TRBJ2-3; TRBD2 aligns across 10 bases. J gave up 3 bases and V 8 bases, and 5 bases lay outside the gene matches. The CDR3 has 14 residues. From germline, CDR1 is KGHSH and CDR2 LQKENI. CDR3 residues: CASITSGKTDTQYF. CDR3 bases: TGTGCCAGCATAACTAGCGGGAAGACAGATACGCAGTATTTT.

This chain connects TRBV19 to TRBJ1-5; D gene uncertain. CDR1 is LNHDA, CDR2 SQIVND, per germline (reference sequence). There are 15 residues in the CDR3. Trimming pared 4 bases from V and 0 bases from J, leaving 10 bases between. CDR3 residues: CASSRVLGSNQPQHF. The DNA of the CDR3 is TGTGCCAGTAGTAGGGTTCTAGGTAGCAATCAGCCCCAGCATTTT.

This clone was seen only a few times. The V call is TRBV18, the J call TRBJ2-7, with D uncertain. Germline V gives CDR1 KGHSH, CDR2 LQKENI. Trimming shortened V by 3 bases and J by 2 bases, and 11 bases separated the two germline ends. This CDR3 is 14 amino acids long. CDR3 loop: CASSPQIEAYEQYF. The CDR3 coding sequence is TGTGCCAGCTCACCTCAAATCGAGGCCTACGAGCAGTACTTC.

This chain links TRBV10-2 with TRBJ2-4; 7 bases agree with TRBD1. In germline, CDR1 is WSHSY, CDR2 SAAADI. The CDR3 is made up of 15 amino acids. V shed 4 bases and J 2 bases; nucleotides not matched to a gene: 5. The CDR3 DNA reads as TGCGCCAGCAGTGTAACAGGGGAGACCAAAAACATTCAGTACTTC. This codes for CASSVTGETKNIQYF.

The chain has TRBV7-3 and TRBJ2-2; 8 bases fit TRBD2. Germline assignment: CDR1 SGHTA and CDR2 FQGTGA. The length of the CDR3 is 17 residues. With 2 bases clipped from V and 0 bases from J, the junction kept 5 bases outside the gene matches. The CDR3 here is CASSLAGGFANTGELFF. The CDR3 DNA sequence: TGTGCCAGCAGCTTAGCGGGAGGCTTCGCGAACACCGGGGAGCTGTTTTTT.

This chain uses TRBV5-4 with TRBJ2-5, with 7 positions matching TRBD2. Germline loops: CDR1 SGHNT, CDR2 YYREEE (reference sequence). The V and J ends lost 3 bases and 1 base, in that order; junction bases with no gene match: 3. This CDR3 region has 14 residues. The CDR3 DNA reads TGTGCCAGCAGCTATGGACTAGTCCAAGAGACCCAGTACTTC. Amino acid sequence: CASSYGLVQETQYF.

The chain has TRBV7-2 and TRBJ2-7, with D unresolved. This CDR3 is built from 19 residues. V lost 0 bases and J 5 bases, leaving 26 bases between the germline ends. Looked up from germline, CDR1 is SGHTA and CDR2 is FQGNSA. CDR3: CASSLAPASVSGVGDEQYF. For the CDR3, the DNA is TGTGCCAGCAGCTTAGCCCCCGCATCGGTGAGTGGGGTCGGAGACGAGCAGTACTTC.

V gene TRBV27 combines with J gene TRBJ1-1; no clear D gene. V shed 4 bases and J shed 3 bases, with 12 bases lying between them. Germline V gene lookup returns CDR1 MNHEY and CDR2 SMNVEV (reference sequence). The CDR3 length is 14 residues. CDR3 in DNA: TGTGCCAGCAGTTCGCTCGCCACGGACACTGAAGCTTTCTTT. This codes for CASSSLATDTEAFF.